The present entry profiles one T cell receptor (beta chain) with its context. Its antigen remains unidentified. There are no base qualities to consult, and no much larger clone falls within one base. The library was prepared using 5' RACE. The sample was run on an Illumina HiSeq 2000. A universal primer binding site was introduced by template switching, and a unique molecular identifier was present in the final cDNA, enabling accurate counting of TCR cDNA molecules. Specific primers in the conserved constant-segment region were used to synthesize first-strand cDNA for the TCR alpha and beta chains. Each cDNA library was double barcoded, with a SMART-Mk sample barcode plus Illumina barcodes, to control for contamination. Two successive PCR steps introduced TruSeq adapter sequences along with Illumina sample barcodes. The TCR alpha and beta cDNA libraries were sequenced on the Illumina HiSeq platform using custom primers. Per the source publication's procedure: Raw reads were processed with MiGEC to extract unique molecular identifiers, and MiXCR was used to determine CDR3 positions. For each individual, recombination models were inferred using an EM algorithm with the repgenHMM and IGoR tools. The tcR package in R was used for shared clonotype analysis, with sharing normalized by the product of cloneset sizes. Out-of-frame nonproductive sequences were analyzed to study raw recombination free of thymic and clonal selection effects. Through fastp at Q25 and MiXCR, TCRdb rebuilt clones from the public reads, retaining in-frame beta chains. Merged by CDR3 protein, the rows form single entries marked with the most common genes and DNA. These V and J calls are TCRdb output, not the study's own analysis. The sample yields about 720,000 distinct CDR3 sequences; more than 6.5% were counted once. The ten top clones hold about 0.98% of the sample.

This sample is drawn from a study of identical twins listed by TCRdb under 2016. For context, the study as a whole: TCR alpha and beta repertoires from monozygotic twins, unrelated adults of various ages and cord blood were deep-sequenced to test whether fetal clonotypes persist. Replicate twin experiments were performed at different times using different library preparation protocols to rule out contamination. Summary of the overall study and its limitations: Invariant T cells such as MAIT and iNKT could partly confound zero-insertion analyses, although diverse VJ usage argued against such confounding for most clonotypes. Excess twin sharing in beta out-of-frame sequences was weaker because fewer shared sequences lowered the signal-to-noise ratio. In monozygotic twins, out-of-frame TCR alpha sharing was systematically underestimated by recombination models, although the models agreed with sharing between unrelated individuals. Because the same donors could not be followed over many years, the conclusions depended on cross-sectional statistical analysis. Abundant cord blood beta clonotypes carried fewer insertions; young adult naive repertoires showed a weaker similar trend, while memory repertoires showed none. Compared with coincidental sharing between unrelated individuals, out-of-frame TCR alpha sequences shared between twins had an excess of sequences with low generation probability.

All donors were healthy Caucasians. The twin cohort comprised three pairs of female monozygotic twins, all aged roughly 18 to 30 years. RNA for TCR libraries was isolated from peripheral blood mononuclear cells. V is cut by 2 bases and J by 2 bases, and the space between the germline ends is 10 bases. As encoded in the germline V gene, CDR1 is SGHVS while CDR2 is FQNEAQ. The CDR3 holds 14 amino acids from the cysteine to the phenylalanine. CDR3 DNA only is kept here, 42 bases in frame from base 1. These same data were also listed under a study on yellow fever vaccine responses in identical twins. From the second report: The T cell response to vaccination in identical twins was reported by the authors to appear partly convergent and partly personalized. In the study, vaccine-responding T cell clones were precisely tracked in identical twins.

Sequencing was performed on PBMCs. This sequence was found in a woman between 18 and 29 years old in good health. The rearranged segments are TRBV7-8 and TRBJ2-7; a tentative D call is TRBD1 (5 bases match). The bases read TGTGCCAGCAGCTTATTCCAGGGAACCTACGAGCAGTACTTC. This encodes CASSLFQGTYEQYF.